The 20 T cell receptor beta chains below all came from one sample that was sequenced in a study of OX40 agonist ivuxolimab in advanced cancers. Only in-frame clones appear in the TCRdb table, and some are missing; sequencing was by immunoSEQ multiplex PCR. The table has about 45,000 clones, approximately 91% seen once. This specimen was CD4+ or CD8+ T cells sorted from blood, taken in a trial of the OX40 agonist ivuxolimab. These receptors originate from an adult with an advanced solid tumor such as melanoma, head and neck, liver or kidney cancer.

This chain uses TRBV5-4 with TRBJ1-3, with 8 bases aligning to TRBD1. The CDR3 runs 13 residues. The ends lost 4 bases at V and 7 bases at J; junction bases unmatched: 4. CDR1 SGHNT and CDR2 YYREEE come from the germline V gene (reference sequence). The CDR3 region is CASSEGTGNTIYF. The CDR3 bases are TGTGCCAGCAGCGAAGGGACAGGCAACACCATATATTTT.

The CDR3 sequence: CASSWRGGYGYTF. The CDR3 region has the DNA TGTGCCAGCAGCTGGAGGGGGGGGTATGGCTACACCTTC. The chain is built from TRBV5-4 and TRBJ1-2; possible D gene TRBD1, 6 bases. Germline CDR1 is SGHNT and CDR2 is YYREEE (reference sequence). This CDR3 is 13 amino acids long. V was clipped by 3 bases and J by 5 bases, with 11 bases between them.

The CDR3 DNA sequence: TGCGCCAGCAGCCCTCAGAGGTTGGGCGGGGATAGAGACGAGCAGTACTTC. This codes for CASSPQRLGGDRDEQYF. The V and J genes are TRBV5-1 and TRBJ2-7, with D possibly TRBD2 on 6 matching bases. Germline lookup yields CDR1 SGHRS and CDR2 YFSETQ. Trimming pared 4 bases from V and 5 bases from J, leaving 25 bases between. The CDR3 contains 17 residues.

The rearrangement joins TRBV28 to TRBJ2-5, with D unclear. Germline CDR1 is MDHEN and CDR2 is SYDVKM. The CDR3 is 12 amino acids. The germline V and J ends were trimmed by 2 bases and 1 base, with 2 bases remaining between them. CDR3 nucleotide sequence: TGTGCCAGCAGTTTACCCCAAGAGACCCAGTACTTC. Translated, it gives CASSLPQETQYF.

This chain joins TRBV29-1 and TRBJ2-3; possible D gene TRBD1, 6 bases. The CDR3 contains 12 residues. The germline CDR1 and CDR2 sequences are SQVTM and ANQGSEA. The V and J ends lost 6 bases and 1 base respectively, with 8 bases between them. Here the CDR3 DNA reads TGCAGCGTCCACAGGGGCACAGATACGCAGTATTTT. The encoded protein is CSVHRGTDTQYF.

This clone was observed once. V gene TRBV4-2 combines with J gene TRBJ2-7; TRBD2 matches 11 bases. The CDR3 is made up of 14 amino acids. V lost 4 bases to trimming and J lost 3 bases; unmatched junction nucleotides: 2. Germline V lookup: CDR1 LGHNA, CDR2 YNFKEQ. CDR3 sequence reads: CASSPGTSGYEQYF. In DNA, the CDR3 is TGTGCCAGCAGCCCGGGGACTAGCGGCTACGAGCAGTACTTC.

J is TRBJ1-4 and V is TRBV6-5, with D possibly being TRBD1 (5 bases). Per the germline V gene, CDR1 is MNHEY and CDR2 is SVGAGI. Trimming stripped 8 bases from V and 4 bases from J, with 11 bases between. The CDR3 extends over 13 amino acids. This CDR3 reads CASRGGFNEKLFF. The CDR3 DNA reads TGTGCCAGCCGTGGGGGATTTAATGAAAAACTGTTTTTT.

The V gene is TRBV5-4, the J gene TRBJ2-3, with D possibly matching TRBD2 (6 bases). Germline V gene lookup returns CDR1 SGHNT and CDR2 YYREEE (reference sequence). The CDR3 runs to 15 residues. V lost 3 bases, J lost 0 bases, and 11 bases lay in between. The CDR3 spells CASSSRGTSTDTQYF. CDR3 nucleotide sequence: TGTGCCAGCAGCTCTCGGGGGACGAGCACAGATACGCAGTATTTT.

The V gene is TRBV6-1, the J gene TRBJ2-7; D is uncertain. This CDR3 comprises 11 residues. The germline gives CDR1 MNHNS, CDR2 SASEGT. In nucleotides, the CDR3 is TGTGCAAGCGCCGGCCTTGACGGGCAGTACTTC. Its protein is CASAGLDGQYF.

V usage is TRBV7-6 and J usage is TRBJ2-5; maybe TRBD2 (6 bases). In germline, CDR1 is SGHVS, CDR2 FNYEAQ. Trimming removed 2 bases at V and 5 bases at J, with 12 bases between. The CDR3 is 14 amino acids. CDR3 nucleotide sequence: TGTGCCAGCAGCTTATCGCGGGGCGGGGAGACCCAGTACTTC. Translating it yields CASSLSRGGETQYF.

This clone was counted once. The chain uses TRBV27 and TRBJ2-7, with D perhaps TRBD2 (6 bases). The CDR3 is 15 amino acids. The V end was cut by 7 bases, the J end by 3 bases, with 19 bases between. Looked up from germline, CDR1 is MNHEY and CDR2 is SMNVEV (reference sequence). CDR3 nucleotides: TGTGCCAGCAAGTTAAGTCCCATGGAGGGCTACGAGCAGTACTTC. Residues: CASKLSPMEGYEQYF.

The chain has TRBV4-2 and TRBJ2-7; D ambiguous. Trimming removed 0 bases at V and 3 bases at J, with 15 bases between. CDR1 and CDR2 from the germline V gene are LGHNA and YNFKEQ. The CDR3 totals 16 residues. The CDR3 DNA follows: TGTGCCAGCAGCCAAGATTGGAACCCCGAGATCTACGAGCAGTACTTC. This gives the protein CASSQDWNPEIYEQYF.

The chain links TRBV5-6 to TRBJ2-5, with D possibly matching TRBD1 (5 bases). Germline assignment: CDR1 SGHDT and CDR2 YYEEEE. The CDR3 has 15 residues. V was cut by 0 bases and J by 5 bases, with 14 bases left in between. The CDR3, as DNA: TGTGCCAGCAGCTTGGCGGCTGGGGCGCGGGAGACCCAGTACTTC. It is translated as CASSLAAGARETQYF.

There are a few counts of this clone. V is TRBV7-6 and J is TRBJ2-1; D unresolved. This CDR3 region has 13 residues. The V end lost 3 bases, the J end lost 6 bases, and 9 bases lay between the germline ends. Germline V gene sequence: CDR1 SGHVS, CDR2 FNYEAQ. This CDR3 reads CASSFQYGNEQFF. The CDR3 DNA sequence: TGTGCCAGCAGCTTCCAGTATGGCAATGAGCAGTTCTTC.

This chain uses TRBV5-4 with TRBJ1-3; D gene ambiguous. This CDR3 is 15 amino acids long. Trimming removed 3 bases from V and 2 bases from J, with 12 bases in between. CDR1 SGHNT and CDR2 YYREEE come from the germline V gene (reference sequence). The CDR3 here is CASSSEAGPGNTIYF. The CDR3 coding sequence is TGTGCCAGCAGCTCCGAGGCAGGACCTGGAAACACCATATATTTT.

The rearrangement joins TRBV28 to TRBJ1-5, with D maybe TRBD1 (6 bases). This CDR3 has 14 residues. Trimming pared 3 bases from V and 5 bases from J, leaving 11 bases between. The germline V gene has CDR1 MDHEN and CDR2 SYDVKM. The CDR3, as DNA: TGTGCCAGCAGTTTTTCAGGGGCCTATCAGCCCCAGCATTTT. Amino acids: CASSFSGAYQPQHF.

The chain recombines TRBV29-1 with TRBJ2-7, with TRBD1 matching 10 bases. CDR3 length equals 15 residues. The J segment lost 3 bases and the V segment lost 4 bases, leaving 9 bases of the junction unmatched. Germline lookup yields CDR1 SQVTM and CDR2 ANQGSEA. As DNA, the CDR3 is TGCAGCGTTGGGACAGGGGGAATATACGGCTACGAGCAGTACTTC. Its protein is CSVGTGGIYGYEQYF.

The genes are TRBV2 and TRBJ2-5, with D perhaps being TRBD1 or TRBD2 (5 bases each). The J call may be incorrect, as the DNA end agrees better with TRBJ2-7. CDR3 size: 14 residues. CDR1 and CDR2 (germline): SNHLY, FYNNEI. As DNA, the CDR3 is TGTGCCAGCAGTGGAGGGACGCGATCCTACGAGCAGTACTTC. Translation gives CASSGGTRSYEQYF.

V is TRBV4-1 and J is TRBJ2-2, with TRBD2 as a possible D gene (6 bases). The CDR3 spans 19 residues. In germline, CDR1 is MGHRA, CDR2 YSYEKL. The V end was cut by 0 bases, the J end by 4 bases, with 21 bases between. CDR3 in DNA: TGCGCCAGCAGCCAAGATCTTGGAGGGTTCCCGACGGGCACCGGGGAGCTGTTTTTT. It yields the protein CASSQDLGGFPTGTGELFF.

V is TRBV7-9 and J is TRBJ1-1, with 7 bases that match TRBD1. V lost 4 bases, J lost 11 bases, and 4 bases stayed unmatched. CDR1 is SEHNR and CDR2 is FQNEAQ in the germline V gene (reference sequence). The CDR3 runs to 11 residues. DNA for the CDR3: TGTGCCAGCAGCTCAGGGGGTTGGGCTTTCTTT. Translation: CASSSGGWAFF. Supplemented by reference TRBV7-9 and TRBJ1-1, the full variable domain reads DTGVSQNPRHKITKRGQNVTFRCDPISEHNRLYWYRQTLGQGPEFLTYFQNEAQLEKSRLLSDRFSAERPKGSFSTLEIQRTEQGDSAMYLCASSSGGWAFFGQGTRLTVV.